These T cell receptor beta chains were read from a single sample in a study of T cells in Graves' hyperthyroidism and ophthalmopathy. TCRdb reanalysed the multiplex PCR reads using MiXCR and keeps one entry per CDR3 protein. The table lists roughly 420,000 distinct CDR3 sequences, around a sixth of them singletons. The material sequenced was blood. Every receptor here comes from a woman aged 18 to 35 with Graves' hyperthyroidism. CDR3s include the opening cysteine and the closing phenylalanine or tryptophan. Each record gives: V gene, clone size, D gene, J gene, CDR3 DNA, CDR3 protein. The D gene is left open where the match is weak. Clone size is given for some rows only: seen once, a few or many times, or a class if the clone is expanded.

v_call: TRBV24-1
clone_size: NA
d_call: NA
j_call: TRBJ2-1
cdr3_nt: TGTGCCACCAGTGATATTACAGGGTACAATGAGCAGTTCTTC
cdr3_aa: CATSDITGYNEQFF

v_call: TRBV7-2
clone_size: few
d_call: NA
j_call: TRBJ1-6
cdr3_nt: TGTGCCAGCAGCTTAGATCTTCTCTATAATTCACCCCTCCACTTT
cdr3_aa: CASSLDLLYNSPLHF

v_call: TRBV2
clone_size: many
d_call: NA
j_call: TRBJ2-3
cdr3_nt: TGTGCCAGCAGTGAGACCGAAGCGGCTAGCACAGATACGCAGTATTTT
cdr3_aa: CASSETEAASTDTQYF

v_call: TRBV7-2
clone_size: many
d_call: TRBD1
j_call: TRBJ2-7
cdr3_nt: TGTGCCAGCAGCTTGGCCGGACCGGGACAGGGCCGGATCTACGAGCAGTACTTC
cdr3_aa: CASSLAGPGQGRIYEQYF

v_call: TRBV20-1
clone_size: many
d_call: NA
j_call: TRBJ1-1
cdr3_nt: TGCAGTGCCGCTCCGGCGGTCACTGAAGCTTTCTTT
cdr3_aa: CSAAPAVTEAFF

v_call: TRBV2
clone_size: many
d_call: NA
j_call: TRBJ2-7
cdr3_nt: TGTGCCAGCAGTGGTGCAGGACTCAACTACGAGCAGTACTTC
cdr3_aa: CASSGAGLNYEQYF

v_call: TRBV5-1
clone_size: NA
d_call: TRBD1
j_call: TRBJ2-1
cdr3_nt: TGCGCCAGCAGCCCGGGACAGGGGGCAGGTGAGCAGTTCTTC
cdr3_aa: CASSPGQGAGEQFF

v_call: TRBV28
clone_size: many
d_call: TRBD1
j_call: TRBJ2-7
cdr3_nt: TGTGCCAGCAGTACCCAGGGGGCTAGAGAGCAGTACTTC
cdr3_aa: CASSTQGAREQYF

v_call: TRBV3-1
clone_size: many
d_call: NA
j_call: TRBJ1-4
cdr3_nt: TGTGCCAGCTCCCCACGGGCAACTGCAACTAATGAAAAACTGTTTTTT
cdr3_aa: CASSPRATATNEKLFF

v_call: TRBV5-6
clone_size: NA
d_call: NA
j_call: TRBJ2-1
cdr3_nt: TGTGCCAGCAGGCCAGGACTAACACCGCTATACAATGAGCAGTTCTTC
cdr3_aa: CASRPGLTPLYNEQFF

v_call: TRBV12-3/TRBV12-4
clone_size: many
d_call: NA
j_call: TRBJ2-7
cdr3_nt: TGTGCCAGCAGTTTTCCAGTGGACCGGACGGGAAGGCGACCCTTCTCCTACGAGCAGTACTTC
cdr3_aa: CASSFPVDRTGRRPFSYEQYF

v_call: TRBV12-3/TRBV12-4
clone_size: many
d_call: TRBD1
j_call: TRBJ1-4
cdr3_nt: TGTGCCAGCAGCTTGACAGGGGGTAATGAAAAACTGTTTTTT
cdr3_aa: CASSLTGGNEKLFF

v_call: TRBV7-9
clone_size: NA
d_call: NA
j_call: TRBJ1-2
cdr3_nt: TGTGCCAGCGCGAGGGGGGGGGGTTATGGCTACACCTTC
cdr3_aa: CASARGGGYGYTF

v_call: TRBV27
clone_size: many
d_call: TRBD2
j_call: TRBJ2-7
cdr3_nt: TGTGCCAGCAGCCAACTACTAGCGGGAGGGGAGCAGTACTTC
cdr3_aa: CASSQLLAGGEQYF

v_call: TRBV6-1
clone_size: NA
d_call: TRBD2
j_call: TRBJ2-5
cdr3_nt: TGTGCCAGCAGCATGCGGGAGGGTAGAAAGACCCAGTACTTC
cdr3_aa: CASSMREGRKTQYF

v_call: TRBV28
clone_size: NA
d_call: NA
j_call: TRBJ1-2
cdr3_nt: TGTGCCAGCAGTTTAAGCGGCTATGGCTACGCCTTC
cdr3_aa: CASSLSGYGYAF

v_call: TRBV19
clone_size: NA
d_call: TRBD1
j_call: TRBJ1-2
cdr3_nt: TGTGCCAGTAGTATTCCGGGCCGGACAGGGAACGGCTACACCTTC
cdr3_aa: CASSIPGRTGNGYTF

v_call: TRBV20-1
clone_size: NA
d_call: TRBD1
j_call: TRBJ1-3
cdr3_nt: TGCAGTGCCGCAGACAGGGCCTCCGGAAACACCATATATTTT
cdr3_aa: CSAADRASGNTIYF

v_call: TRBV9
clone_size: many
d_call: TRBD1
j_call: TRBJ2-7
cdr3_nt: TGTGCCAGCAGCGGACAGGGGGCCTACGAGCAGTACTTC
cdr3_aa: CASSGQGAYEQYF

v_call: TRBV20-1
clone_size: few
d_call: TRBD2
j_call: TRBJ2-3
cdr3_nt: TGCAGTGCTATCCCACTAGCGGGATTCACAGATACGCAGTATTTT
cdr3_aa: CSAIPLAGFTDTQYF

v_call: TRBV6-9
clone_size: NA
d_call: TRBD1
j_call: TRBJ2-1
cdr3_nt: TGTGCCAGCAGTTACCTTCCGGGACAGGGTTTAAATGAGCAGTTCTTC
cdr3_aa: CASSYLPGQGLNEQFF

v_call: TRBV7-9
clone_size: NA
d_call: TRBD1
j_call: TRBJ1-4
cdr3_nt: TGTGCCAGCAGCCCGGACAGGGACTTTAATGAAAAACTGTTTTTT
cdr3_aa: CASSPDRDFNEKLFF

v_call: TRBV28
clone_size: few
d_call: NA
j_call: TRBJ2-7
cdr3_nt: TGTGCCAGCAGTTTTGGGCTACACTACGAGCAGTACTTC
cdr3_aa: CASSFGLHYEQYF

v_call: TRBV5-1
clone_size: many
d_call: NA
j_call: TRBJ2-2
cdr3_nt: TGCGCCAGCAGCTTACAGGGTCGGGACACCGGGGAGCTGTTTTTT
cdr3_aa: CASSLQGRDTGELFF

v_call: TRBV7-3
clone_size: NA
d_call: NA
j_call: TRBJ1-2
cdr3_nt: TGTGCCAGCAGCTTAAGCGGCGGATTCTCTGGCTACACCTTC
cdr3_aa: CASSLSGGFSGYTF

v_call: TRBV7-8
clone_size: few
d_call: TRBD2
j_call: TRBJ2-5
cdr3_nt: TGTGCCAGCAGCACTAGCAGAGCGGGAGTAAGTACGAAGACCCAGTACTTC
cdr3_aa: CASSTSRAGVSTKTQYF

v_call: TRBV3-1
clone_size: many
d_call: NA
j_call: TRBJ2-7
cdr3_nt: TGTGCCAGCAGCCAAGAAAACAGTTACGAGCAGTACTTC
cdr3_aa: CASSQENSYEQYF

v_call: TRBV20-1
clone_size: many
d_call: TRBD2
j_call: TRBJ2-1
cdr3_nt: TGCAGTGCTAGAGAGGGACTAGCGGTCGAGGCCTACAATGAGCAGTTCTTC
cdr3_aa: CSAREGLAVEAYNEQFF

v_call: TRBV7-2
clone_size: few
d_call: TRBD1
j_call: TRBJ2-7
cdr3_nt: TGTGCCAGCAGCACCTCAGACAGGGGAGCCTACGAGCAGTACTTC
cdr3_aa: CASSTSDRGAYEQYF

v_call: TRBV20-1
clone_size: NA
d_call: TRBD1
j_call: TRBJ1-2
cdr3_nt: TGCAGTGCTAGATCCTCCGGGACAGCTGACTATGGCTACACCTTC
cdr3_aa: CSARSSGTADYGYTF

v_call: TRBV12-3/TRBV12-4
clone_size: many
d_call: TRBD2
j_call: TRBJ2-5
cdr3_nt: TGTGCCAGCAGTTCACCGGGGGGTCGGAAGACCCAGTACTTC
cdr3_aa: CASSSPGGRKTQYF

v_call: TRBV19
clone_size: NA
d_call: NA
j_call: TRBJ2-4
cdr3_nt: TGTGCCAGTGGATATCTGAAAGCCAAAAACATTCAGTACTTC
cdr3_aa: CASGYLKAKNIQYF

v_call: TRBV29-1
clone_size: few
d_call: NA
j_call: TRBJ2-7
cdr3_nt: TGCAGCGTTGAAGTCTCCTACGAGCAGTACTTC
cdr3_aa: CSVEVSYEQYF

v_call: TRBV7-3
clone_size: many
d_call: TRBD1
j_call: TRBJ2-1
cdr3_nt: TGTGCCAGCAGCACGCGGACAGGGGGCAATGAGCAGTTCTTC
cdr3_aa: CASSTRTGGNEQFF

v_call: TRBV12-3/TRBV12-4
clone_size: few
d_call: NA
j_call: TRBJ2-7
cdr3_nt: TGTGCCAGCAGTTTATGGGGAAGCGAGCAGTACTTC
cdr3_aa: CASSLWGSEQYF

v_call: TRBV5-6
clone_size: few
d_call: TRBD1
j_call: TRBJ2-7
cdr3_nt: TGTGCCAGCAGCTCTACTGGGACAGTCTACGAGCAGTACTTC
cdr3_aa: CASSSTGTVYEQYF

v_call: TRBV12-3/TRBV12-4
clone_size: many
d_call: NA
j_call: TRBJ1-1
cdr3_nt: TGTGCCAGCAGTCAGTTCGGGGGGAACACTGAAGCTTTCTTT
cdr3_aa: CASSQFGGNTEAFF

v_call: TRBV7-8
clone_size: NA
d_call: NA
j_call: TRBJ2-1
cdr3_nt: TGTGCCAGCAGCTTCGTTTCTCACAATGAGCAGTTCTTC
cdr3_aa: CASSFVSHNEQFF

v_call: TRBV19
clone_size: few
d_call: NA
j_call: TRBJ1-2
cdr3_nt: TGTGCCAGTAGTACGGCCGGGACACACTATGGCTACACCTTC
cdr3_aa: CASSTAGTHYGYTF

v_call: TRBV11-2
clone_size: few
d_call: TRBD2
j_call: TRBJ2-7
cdr3_nt: TGTGCCAGCACCCACATCGGACTAGCCGATCCCTACGAGCAGTACTTC
cdr3_aa: CASTHIGLADPYEQYF

v_call: TRBV7-9
clone_size: many
d_call: NA
j_call: TRBJ1-5
cdr3_nt: TGTGCCAGCAGCCGATACAGCAATCAGCCCCAGCATTTT
cdr3_aa: CASSRYSNQPQHF

v_call: TRBV18
clone_size: many
d_call: NA
j_call: TRBJ1-1
cdr3_nt: TGTGCCAGCTCACCAAACAGTATGAACACTGAAGCTTTCTTT
cdr3_aa: CASSPNSMNTEAFF

v_call: TRBV24-1
clone_size: many
d_call: NA
j_call: TRBJ2-7
cdr3_nt: TGTGCCACCAGTGATGAGGGGGGGAGCGAGCAGTACTTC
cdr3_aa: CATSDEGGSEQYF